This TCR beta chain was documented in a study of T cell responses to AZD1222 COVID-19 vaccine. The germline V and J ends were trimmed by 5 bases and 6 bases, with 11 bases remaining between them. The CDR3 runs 13 residues. CDR1 and CDR2 from the germline V gene are ENHRY and SYGVKD. TCRdb's table, derived via immunoSEQ multiplex PCR, lists solely in-frame clones and lacks some. The sample carries about 130,000 clones, roughly 93% recorded once. The source of this sequence is an adult in good health. Specimen: peripheral blood, collected on day 0 of AZD1222 vaccination. V is TRBV10-3 and J is TRBJ2-1, with D perhaps matching TRBD1 or TRBD2 (5 bases each). DNA of the CDR3: TGTGCCATCAGTTCCGGGACCTTCAATGAGCAGTTCTTC. Translation gives CAISSGTFNEQFF.